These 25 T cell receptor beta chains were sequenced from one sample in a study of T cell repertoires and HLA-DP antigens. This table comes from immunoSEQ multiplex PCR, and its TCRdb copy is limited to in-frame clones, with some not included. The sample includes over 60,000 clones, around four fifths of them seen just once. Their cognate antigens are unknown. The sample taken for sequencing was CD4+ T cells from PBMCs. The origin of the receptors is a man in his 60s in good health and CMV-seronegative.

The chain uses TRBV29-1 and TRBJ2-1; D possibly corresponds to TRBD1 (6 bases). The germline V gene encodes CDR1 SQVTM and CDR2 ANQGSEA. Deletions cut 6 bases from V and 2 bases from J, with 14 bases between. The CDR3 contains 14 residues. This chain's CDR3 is CSVVQGDPYNEQFF. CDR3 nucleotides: TGCAGCGTGGTACAGGGAGACCCCTACAATGAGCAGTTCTTC.

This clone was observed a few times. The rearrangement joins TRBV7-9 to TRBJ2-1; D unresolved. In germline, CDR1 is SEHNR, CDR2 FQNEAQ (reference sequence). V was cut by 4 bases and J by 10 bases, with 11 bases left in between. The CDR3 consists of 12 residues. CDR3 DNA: TGTGCCAGCAGCTCGACCCGGCGGGAGCAGTTCTTC. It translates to CASSSTRREQFF.

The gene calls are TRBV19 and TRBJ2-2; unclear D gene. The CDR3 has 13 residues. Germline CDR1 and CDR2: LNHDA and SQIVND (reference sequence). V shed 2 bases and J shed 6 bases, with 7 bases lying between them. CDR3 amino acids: CASSIWQPGELFF. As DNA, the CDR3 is TGTGCCAGTAGTATATGGCAGCCCGGGGAGCTGTTTTTT.

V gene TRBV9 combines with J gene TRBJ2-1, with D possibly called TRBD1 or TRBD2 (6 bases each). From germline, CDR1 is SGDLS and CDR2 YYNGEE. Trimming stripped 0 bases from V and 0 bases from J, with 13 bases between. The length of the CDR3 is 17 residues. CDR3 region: CASSVGLGGSSYNEQFF. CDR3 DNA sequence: TGTGCCAGCAGCGTAGGTTTAGGGGGGAGCTCCTACAATGAGCAGTTCTTC.

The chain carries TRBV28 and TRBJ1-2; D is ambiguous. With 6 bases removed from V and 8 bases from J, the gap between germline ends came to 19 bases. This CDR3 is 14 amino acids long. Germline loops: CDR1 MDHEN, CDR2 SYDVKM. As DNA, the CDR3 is TGTGCCAGCAGCACCGGGAACGCATACCGGGGCTACACCTTC. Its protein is CASSTGNAYRGYTF.

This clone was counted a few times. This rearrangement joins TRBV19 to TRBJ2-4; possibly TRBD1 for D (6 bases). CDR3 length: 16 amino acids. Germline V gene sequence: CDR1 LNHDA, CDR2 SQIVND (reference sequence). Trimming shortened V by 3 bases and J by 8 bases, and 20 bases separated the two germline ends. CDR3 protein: CASSIRKAGDMDIQYF. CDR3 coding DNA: TGTGCCAGTAGTATTCGCAAGGCAGGGGACATGGACATTCAGTACTTC.

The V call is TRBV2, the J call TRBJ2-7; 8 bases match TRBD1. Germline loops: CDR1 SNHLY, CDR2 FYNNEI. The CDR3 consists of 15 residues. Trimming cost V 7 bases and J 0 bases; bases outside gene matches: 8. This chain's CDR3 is CASTLDRAPSYEQYF. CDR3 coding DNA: TGTGCCAGCACTCTGGACAGGGCCCCCTCCTACGAGCAGTACTTC.

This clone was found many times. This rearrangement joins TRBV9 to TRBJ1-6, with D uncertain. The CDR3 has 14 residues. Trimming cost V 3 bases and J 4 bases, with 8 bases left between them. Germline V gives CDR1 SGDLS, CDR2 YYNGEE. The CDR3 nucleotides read TGTGCCAGCAGCGAGAGCTTATATAATTCACCCCTCCACTTT. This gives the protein CASSESLYNSPLHF.

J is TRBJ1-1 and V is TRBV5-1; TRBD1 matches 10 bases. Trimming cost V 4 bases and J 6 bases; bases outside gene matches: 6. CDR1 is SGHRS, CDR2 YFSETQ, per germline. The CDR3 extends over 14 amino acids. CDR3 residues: CASSGGQGHPEAFF. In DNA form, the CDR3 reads TGCGCCAGCAGCGGGGGACAGGGGCACCCTGAAGCTTTCTTT.

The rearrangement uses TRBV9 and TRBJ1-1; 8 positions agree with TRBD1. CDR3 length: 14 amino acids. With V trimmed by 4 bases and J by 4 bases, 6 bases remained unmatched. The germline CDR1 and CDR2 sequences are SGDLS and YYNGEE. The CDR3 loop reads CASSPIGQGTEAFF. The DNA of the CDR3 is TGTGCCAGCAGCCCCATAGGACAGGGCACTGAAGCTTTCTTT. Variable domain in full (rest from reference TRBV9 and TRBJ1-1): DSGVTQTPKHLITATGQRVTLRCSPRSGDLSVYWYQQSLDQGLQFLIQYYNGEERAKGNILERFSAQQFPDLHSELNLSSLELGDSALYFCASSPIGQGTEAFFGQGTRLTVV.

CDR3 sequence: CASSSAGQGQETQYF. Here the CDR3 DNA reads TGCGCCAGCAGCTCCGCGGGGCAAGGTCAAGAGACCCAGTACTTC. V and J are TRBV5-1 and TRBJ2-5; weak D call: TRBD2 (6 bases). The CDR3 contains 15 residues. With 3 bases removed from V and 2 bases from J, the gap between germline ends came to 14 bases. CDR1 is SGHRS, CDR2 YFSETQ, per germline. Based on the CDR3 plus reference TRBV5-1 and TRBJ2-5, the full variable domain is KAGVTQTPRYLIKTRGQQVTLSCSPISGHRSVSWYQQTPGQGLQFLFEYFSETQRNKGNFPGRFSGRQFSNSRSEMNVSTLELGDSALYLCASSSAGQGQETQYFGPGTRLLVL.

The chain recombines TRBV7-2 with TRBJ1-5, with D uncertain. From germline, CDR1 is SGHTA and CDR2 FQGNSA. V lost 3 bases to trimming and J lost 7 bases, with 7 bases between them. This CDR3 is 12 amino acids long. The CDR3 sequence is CASSLLGQPQHF. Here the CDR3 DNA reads TGTGCCAGCAGCTTGTTGGGACAGCCCCAGCATTTT.

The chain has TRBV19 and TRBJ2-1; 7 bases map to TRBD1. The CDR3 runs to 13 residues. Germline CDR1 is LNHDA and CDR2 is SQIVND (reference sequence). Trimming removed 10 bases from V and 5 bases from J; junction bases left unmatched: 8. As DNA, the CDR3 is TGTGCCACGACAGGGACGAACAACAATGAGCAGTTCTTC. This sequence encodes CATTGTNNNEQFF.

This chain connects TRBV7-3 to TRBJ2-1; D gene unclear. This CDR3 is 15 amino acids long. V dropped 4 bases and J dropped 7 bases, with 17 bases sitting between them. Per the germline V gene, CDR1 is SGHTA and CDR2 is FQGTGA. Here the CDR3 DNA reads TGTGCCAGCAGCTCCTCTGGAACCCTCGGGAATGAGCAGTTCTTC. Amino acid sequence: CASSSSGTLGNEQFF.

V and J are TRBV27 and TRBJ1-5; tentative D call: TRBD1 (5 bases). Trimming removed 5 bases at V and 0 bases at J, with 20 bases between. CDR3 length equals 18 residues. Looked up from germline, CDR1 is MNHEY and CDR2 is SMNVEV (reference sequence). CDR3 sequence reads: CASSPLPGGGNSNQPQHF. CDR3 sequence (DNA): TGTGCCAGCAGTCCCCTGCCCGGGGGGGGGAATAGCAATCAGCCCCAGCATTTT.

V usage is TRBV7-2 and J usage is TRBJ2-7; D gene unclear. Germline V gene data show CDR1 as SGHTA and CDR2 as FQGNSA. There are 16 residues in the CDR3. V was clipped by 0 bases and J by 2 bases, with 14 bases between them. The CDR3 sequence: CASSLAISTLAYEQYF. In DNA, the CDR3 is TGTGCCAGCAGCTTAGCGATTTCGACTCTGGCCTACGAGCAGTACTTC.

CDR3 nucleotides: TGTGCCAGCAGCTTGCGGCAGGGTAATTCACCCCTCCACTTT. It translates to CASSLRQGNSPLHF. The chain has TRBV5-4 and TRBJ1-6; a possible D gene is TRBD1 (5 bases). Germline CDR1 reads SGHNT; CDR2 reads YYREEE (reference sequence). The CDR3 runs to 14 residues. The V end was cut by 1 base, the J end by 6 bases, with 8 bases between. The whole variable domain, filled in from reference TRBV5-4 and TRBJ1-6, reads ETGVTQSPTHLIKTRGQQVTLRCSSQSGHNTVSWYQQALGQGPQFIFQYYREEENGRGNFPPRFSGLQFPNYSSELNVNALELDDSALYLCASSLRQGNSPLHFGNGTRLTVT.

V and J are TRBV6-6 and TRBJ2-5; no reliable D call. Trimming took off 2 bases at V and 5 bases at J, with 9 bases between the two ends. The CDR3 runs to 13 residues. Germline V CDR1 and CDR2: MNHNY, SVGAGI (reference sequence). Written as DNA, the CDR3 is TGTGCCAGCAGTTACGGAACAGCCGAGACCCAGTACTTC. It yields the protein CASSYGTAETQYF.

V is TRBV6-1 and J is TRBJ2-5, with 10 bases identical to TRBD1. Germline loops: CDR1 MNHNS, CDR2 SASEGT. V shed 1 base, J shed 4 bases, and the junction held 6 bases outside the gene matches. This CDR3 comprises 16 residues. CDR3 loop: CASSEGGTGAGETQYF. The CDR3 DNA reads TGTGCCAGCAGTGAAGGGGGGACAGGGGCGGGAGAGACCCAGTACTTC.

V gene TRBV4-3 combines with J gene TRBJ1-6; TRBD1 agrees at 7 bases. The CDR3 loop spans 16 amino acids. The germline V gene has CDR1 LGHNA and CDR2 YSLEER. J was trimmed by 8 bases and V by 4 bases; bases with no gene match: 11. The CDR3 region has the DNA TGCGCCAGCAGCCCAGACAGGGACCGCTCCTATTCACCCCTCCACTTT. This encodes CASSPDRDRSYSPLHF.

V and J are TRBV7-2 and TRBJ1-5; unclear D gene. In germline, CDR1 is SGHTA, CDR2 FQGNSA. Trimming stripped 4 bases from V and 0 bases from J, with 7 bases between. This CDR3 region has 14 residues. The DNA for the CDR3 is TGTGCCAGCAGCTCCTTTGTTAGCAATCAGCCCCAGCATTTT. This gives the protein CASSSFVSNQPQHF. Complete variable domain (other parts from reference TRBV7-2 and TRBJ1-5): GAGVSQSPSNKVTEKGKDVELRCDPISGHTALYWYRQSLGQGLEFLIYFQGNSAPDKSGLPSDRFSAERTGGSVSTLTIQRTQQEDSAVYLCASSSFVSNQPQHFGDGTRLSIL.

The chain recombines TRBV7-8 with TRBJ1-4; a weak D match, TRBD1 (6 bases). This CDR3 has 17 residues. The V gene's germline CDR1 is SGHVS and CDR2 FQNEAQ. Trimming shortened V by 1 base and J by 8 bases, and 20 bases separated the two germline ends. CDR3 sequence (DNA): TGTGCCAGCAGCTTAGAGTCGACGGCCAGGGGCAGGGAAAAACTGTTTTTT. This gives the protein CASSLESTARGREKLFF.

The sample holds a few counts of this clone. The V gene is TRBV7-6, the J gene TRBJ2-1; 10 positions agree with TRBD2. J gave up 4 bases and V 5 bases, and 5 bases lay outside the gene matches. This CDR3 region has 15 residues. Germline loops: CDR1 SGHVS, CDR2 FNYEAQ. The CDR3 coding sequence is TGTGCCAGCAGCCAGAGCGGGAGGGTATACAATGAGCAGTTCTTC. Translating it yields CASSQSGRVYNEQFF.

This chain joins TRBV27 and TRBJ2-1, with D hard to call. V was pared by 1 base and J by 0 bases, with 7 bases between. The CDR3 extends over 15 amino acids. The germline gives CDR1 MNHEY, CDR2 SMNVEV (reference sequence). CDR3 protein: CASSLYPSSYNEQFF. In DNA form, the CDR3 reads TGTGCCAGCAGTTTATACCCGAGCTCCTACAATGAGCAGTTCTTC.

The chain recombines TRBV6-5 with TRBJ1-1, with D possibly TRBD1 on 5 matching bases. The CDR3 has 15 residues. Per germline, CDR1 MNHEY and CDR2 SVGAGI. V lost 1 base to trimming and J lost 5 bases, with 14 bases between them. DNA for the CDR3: TGTGCCAGCAGTTACTTTGGCAGGGAAGGAACTGAAGCTTTCTTT. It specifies CASSYFGREGTEAFF.